This TCR beta chain was sequenced for a study of neurological immune-mediated disorders. Synthesis of cDNA used 5'RACE (with 10-nucleotide random UMIs). TCRdb itself ran the 5' RACE reads through MiXCR, one entry per CDR3 protein. There are over 45,000 distinct CDR3 sequences in the sample; approximately 3% occur only once, and more than 12% lies in the top ten. Overall study results and limits: The highest TCR clonal expansion occurred in HTLV-1-associated myelopathy; multiple sclerosis fell below healthy controls. The study phylogenetically grouped the repertoires of 18 of 34 multiple sclerosis patients into one related-CDR3 cluster, a possible signature.

This clonotype was counted at least ten times. Its antigen remains unknown. Sequenced input: PBMCs. The sequence came from a woman in her forties or fifties with multiple sclerosis.

DNA of the CDR3: TGCAGTGCAGCCTCACCTGGGGCCAACGTCCTGACTTTC. Residues: CSAASPGANVLTF. This chain joins TRBV20-1 and TRBJ2-6, with D unresolved. Trimming took off 6 bases at V and 2 bases at J, with 8 bases between the two ends. CDR3 length: 13 residues. The germline gives CDR1 DFQATT, CDR2 SNEGSKA (reference sequence).